This TCR beta chain came from a study of T cell changes during pregnancy in multiple sclerosis. The CDR3 spans 14 residues. The V and J ends lost 1 base and 4 bases, in that order; junction bases with no gene match: 3. Germline CDR1 reads SGHNT; CDR2 reads YYREEE (reference sequence). Some clones are missing from TCRdb's copy, which holds only in-frame ones; the method was immunoSEQ multiplex PCR. Of tens of thousands of clones in the sample, around nine tenths were seen once. The origin of this receptor is a female donor with multiple sclerosis, enrolled in a pregnancy study. The gene calls are TRBV5-4 and TRBJ2-5; 8 bases agree with TRBD2. The sample was CD4+ T cells from peripheral blood mononuclear cells, taken before pregnancy. DNA of the CDR3: TGTGCCAGCAGCTTGATGGCGGGGGGAGAGACCCAGTACTTC. It specifies CASSLMAGGETQYF.